This paragraph reports one T cell receptor beta chain. There are 16 residues in the CDR3. The V gene's germline CDR1 is SGDLS and CDR2 YYNGEE. Germline trimming cut 4 bases from V and 4 bases from J; bases unmatched to any gene: 5. The data belong to a study of blood T cell repertoires in COVID-19. Overall study context: COVID-19 samples collected from the United States, Italy and Spain covered acute and convalescent phases. T cells, B-cell-depleted T cells, or PBMCs provided the cDNA or gDNA that served as material.

Original methodology: For nucleated cells, counts were estimated from reference gene primer amplification. The repertoire was sequenced with immunoSEQ multiplex PCR; TCRdb's copy has only in-frame clones and lacks some. That table gives V, J and clone size, and the DNA gave D and trimming. Of more than 250,000 clones listed, about four fifths are singletons. The rearrangement uses TRBV9 and TRBJ2-1; 13 bases map to TRBD2. Sequencing was done on a sample of peripheral blood. This receptor was taken from a woman aged 45-65 years with acute or convalescent COVID-19. DNA for the CDR3: TGTGCCAGCAGCCGACTAGCGGGAGGTCTTTACAATGAGCAGTTCTTC. It is translated as CASSRLAGGLYNEQFF.